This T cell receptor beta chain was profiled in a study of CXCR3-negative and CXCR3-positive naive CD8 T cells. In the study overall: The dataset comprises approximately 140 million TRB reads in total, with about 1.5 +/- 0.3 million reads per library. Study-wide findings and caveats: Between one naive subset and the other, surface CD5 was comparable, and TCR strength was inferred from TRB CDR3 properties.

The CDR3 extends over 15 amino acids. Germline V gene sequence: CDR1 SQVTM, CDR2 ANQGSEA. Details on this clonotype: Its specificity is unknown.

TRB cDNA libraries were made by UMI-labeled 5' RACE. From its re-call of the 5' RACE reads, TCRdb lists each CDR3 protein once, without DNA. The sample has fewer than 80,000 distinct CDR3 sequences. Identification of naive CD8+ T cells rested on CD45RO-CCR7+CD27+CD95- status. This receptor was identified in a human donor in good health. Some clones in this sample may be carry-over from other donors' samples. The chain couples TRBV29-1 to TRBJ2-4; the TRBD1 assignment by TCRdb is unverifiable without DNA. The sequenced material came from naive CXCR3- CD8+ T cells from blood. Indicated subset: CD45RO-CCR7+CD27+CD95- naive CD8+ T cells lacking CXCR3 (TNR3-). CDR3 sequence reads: CSVGDRTGAKNIQYF.